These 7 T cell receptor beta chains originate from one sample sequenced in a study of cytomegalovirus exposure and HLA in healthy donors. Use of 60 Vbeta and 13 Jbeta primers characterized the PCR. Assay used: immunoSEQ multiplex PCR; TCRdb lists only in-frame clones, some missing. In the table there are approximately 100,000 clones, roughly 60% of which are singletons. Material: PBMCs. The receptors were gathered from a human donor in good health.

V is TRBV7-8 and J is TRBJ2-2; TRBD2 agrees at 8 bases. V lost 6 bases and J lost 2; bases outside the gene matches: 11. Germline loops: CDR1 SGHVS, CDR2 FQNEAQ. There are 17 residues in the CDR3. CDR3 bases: TGTGCCAGCAGTCACCAAGTAGCGGGGTTTAACACCGGGGAGCTGTTTTTT. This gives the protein CASSHQVAGFNTGELFF.

CDR3 sequence (DNA): TGCGCCAGCAGCCAAGCAGCGGGGGGGAGAGATACGCAGTATTTT. Protein sequence: CASSQAAGGRDTQYF. V and J are TRBV4-3 and TRBJ2-3, with TRBD2 matching 10 bases. V lost 1 base, J lost 5 bases, and 3 bases stayed unmatched. The CDR3 loop spans 15 amino acids. Germline loops: CDR1 LGHNA, CDR2 YSLEER.

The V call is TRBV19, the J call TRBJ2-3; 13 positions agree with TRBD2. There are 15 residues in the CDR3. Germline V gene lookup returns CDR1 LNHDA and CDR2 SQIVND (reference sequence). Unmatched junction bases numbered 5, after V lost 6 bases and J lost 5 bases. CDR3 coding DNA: TGTGCCAGTAGCACTAGCGGGGGGGCCCAAGATACGCAGTATTTT. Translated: CASSTSGGAQDTQYF.

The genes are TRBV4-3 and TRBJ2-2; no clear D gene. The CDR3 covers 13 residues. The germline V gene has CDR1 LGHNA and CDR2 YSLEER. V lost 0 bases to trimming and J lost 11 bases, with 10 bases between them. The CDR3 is CASSQDPPGELFF. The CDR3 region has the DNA TGCGCCAGCAGCCAAGACCCCCCTGGCGAGCTGTTTTTT.

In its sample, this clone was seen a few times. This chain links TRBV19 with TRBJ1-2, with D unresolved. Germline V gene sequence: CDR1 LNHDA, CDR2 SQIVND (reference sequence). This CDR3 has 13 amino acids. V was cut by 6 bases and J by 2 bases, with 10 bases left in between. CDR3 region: CASSPQTNYGYTF. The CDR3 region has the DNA TGTGCCAGTAGCCCACAGACAAACTATGGCTACACCTTC.

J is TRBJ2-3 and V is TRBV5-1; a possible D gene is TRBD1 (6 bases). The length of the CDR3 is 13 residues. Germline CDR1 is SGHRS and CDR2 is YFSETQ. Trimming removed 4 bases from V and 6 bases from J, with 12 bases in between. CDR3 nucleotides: TGCGCCAGCAGCGCGGACAGTTTTGATACGCAGTATTTT. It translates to CASSADSFDTQYF.

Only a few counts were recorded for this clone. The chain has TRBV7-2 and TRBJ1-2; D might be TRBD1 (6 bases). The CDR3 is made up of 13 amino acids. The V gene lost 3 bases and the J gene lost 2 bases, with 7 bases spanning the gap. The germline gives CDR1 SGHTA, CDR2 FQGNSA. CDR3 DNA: TGTGCCAGCAGCTTCCAGGGGAACTATGGCTACACCTTC. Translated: CASSFQGNYGYTF.